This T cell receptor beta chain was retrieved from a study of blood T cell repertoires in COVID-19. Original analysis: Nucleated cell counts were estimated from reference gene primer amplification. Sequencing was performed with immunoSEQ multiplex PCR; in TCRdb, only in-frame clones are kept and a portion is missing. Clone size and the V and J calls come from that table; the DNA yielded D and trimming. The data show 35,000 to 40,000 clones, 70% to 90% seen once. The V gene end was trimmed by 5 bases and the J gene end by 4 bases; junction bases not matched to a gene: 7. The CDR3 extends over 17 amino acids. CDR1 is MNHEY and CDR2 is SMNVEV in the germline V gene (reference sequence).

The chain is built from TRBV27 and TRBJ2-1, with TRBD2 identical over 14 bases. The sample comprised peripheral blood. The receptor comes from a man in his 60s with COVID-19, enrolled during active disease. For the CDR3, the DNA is TGTGCCAGCAGTCCGGGACTAGCGGGAGCTAGGTACAATGAGCAGTTCTTC. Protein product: CASSPGLAGARYNEQFF.